A single sample is the source of the 6 T cell receptor beta chains below, sequenced in a study of T cell clonality in common variable immunodeficiency. Which antigens these TCRs recognize remains unknown. The method was immunoSEQ multiplex PCR; TCRdb's version includes in-frame clones alone and lacks a portion of them. Altogether about 34,000 clones were found in the sample, and no singletons occur. Whole-study findings and limits: Reportedly, TCR beta sequences from common variable immunodeficiency showed fewer deletions and N-nucleotide insertions.

The sample taken for sequencing was peripheral blood mononuclear cells. The receptors originated from a human donor with common variable immunodeficiency.

This clone was recorded a few times. The read stops 3 residues short of the end of the CDR3; the missing end is completed from the germline J gene. The chain has TRBV2 and TRBJ2-7; 11 bases are a match to TRBD2. V dropped 7 bases and J dropped 5; count of bases not matched to a gene: 7. Germline assignment: CDR1 SNHLY and CDR2 FYNNEI. The CDR3 length is 14 residues. The CDR3 DNA, read in part, is TGTGCCAGCACGACTAGCGGGAAAGGAGACGAG. The encoded protein is CASTTSGKGDE. The entire CDR3 protein is CASTTSGKGDEQYF.

This clone was counted between two and nine times. The CDR3 goes on 3 residues after the read ends, and that part is filled in from the germline J gene. The genes are TRBV11-2 and TRBJ2-3, with 9 nucleotides matching TRBD2. Germline loops: CDR1 SGHAT, CDR2 FQNNGV. CDR3 size: 15 residues. Incomplete CDR3 DNA: TGTGCCAGCCTGCTTTCACTAAGCGGGAGGATGACG. Protein sequence: CASLLSLSGRMT. The complete CDR3 sequence is CASLLSLSGRMTQYF.

This clone occurred many times. The DNA ends 3 residues before the CDR3 does, and the rest of the CDR3 is filled in from the germline J gene. The chain couples TRBV2 to TRBJ2-1; D is unresolved. Germline V gene sequence: CDR1 SNHLY, CDR2 FYNNEI. CDR3 length: 14 amino acids. With 4 bases removed from V and 9 bases from J, the gap between germline ends came to 16 bases. The CDR3 protein is CASSGVTPEREQFF. CDR3 bases read: TGTGCCAGCAGTGGAGTAACCCCCGAGCGTGAG.

The table lists this clone with a few counts. The missing CDR3 end, 3 residues past where the read stops, is filled in from the germline J gene. The chain joins TRBV7-9 to TRBJ2-1, with D possibly being TRBD2 (6 bases). There are 15 residues in the CDR3. From germline, CDR1 is SEHNR and CDR2 FQNEAQ (reference sequence). V was cut by 5 bases and J by 0 bases, with 11 bases left in between. CDR3 protein: CASSMRDFSYNEQFF. The CDR3 DNA, read in part, is TGTGCCAGCAGCATGCGGGATTTCTCCTACAATGAG.

In this sample, this clone turned up a few times. The read terminates 3 residues ahead of where the CDR3 ends, so the germline J gene completes it. The rearrangement uses TRBV11-2 and TRBJ2-1; D is perhaps TRBD1 (6 bases). V lost 0 bases to trimming and J lost 8 bases, with 8 bases between them. Germline values: CDR1 SGHAT, CDR2 FQNNGV. The CDR3 consists of 13 residues. The sequenced CDR3 bases are TGTGCCAGCAGCTTAGATAGGACAGATGAG. Protein: CASSLDRTDE. The CDR3, in full, reads CASSLDRTDEQFF.

This clone was counted at least ten times. The CDR3 extends 3 residues past the end of the read, so its final part is completed from the germline J gene. The gene calls are TRBV11-2 and TRBJ1-2, with D uncertain. CDR1 is SGHAT and CDR2 is FQNNGV in the germline V gene. Trimming stripped 1 base from V and 6 bases from J, with 12 bases between. The CDR3 length is 14 residues. The CDR3 region is CASSLGSGRDGYTF. The CDR3 bases that were read are TGTGCCAGCAGCTTAGGGAGTGGGCGGGATGGC.